This T cell receptor beta chain was obtained from a study of cytomegalovirus exposure and HLA in healthy donors. The CDR3 length is 12 residues. V lost 8 bases and J 8 bases, leaving 12 bases between the germline ends. Germline values: CDR1 MDHEN, CDR2 SYDVKM. Clones were read by immunoSEQ multiplex PCR, and TCRdb kept only the in-frame ones, dropping some. The top ten clones hold around 8% of a sample with fewer than 150,000 clones, about 86% of them seen once. The TCR comes from a young woman in good health and CMV-seropositive. Material: PBMCs. This chain links TRBV28 with TRBJ1-4; D unresolved. In DNA, the CDR3 is TGTGCCAGCGCGGTCCCCGTAGAAAAACTGTTTTTT. The encoded protein is CASAVPVEKLFF.